A single sample is the source of the 8 T cell receptor beta chains below, sequenced in a study of blood T cells in healthy people across ages. Alongside a J-beta primer mix, a sample-barcoded 5' primer served in a second PCR lasting about 7 to 12 cycles. TCRdb re-analysed the 5' RACE reads in MiXCR, keeping a single row per CDR3 protein. The sample consists of fewer than 2,000,000 distinct CDR3 sequences, roughly a third of them appearing once. Sample: blood. The origin of the receptors is a woman in her twenties or thirties in good health.

This clonotype has a handful of counts. This chain connects TRBV7-6 to TRBJ2-7; D remains ambiguous. The CDR3 runs 15 residues. V was shortened by 0 bases and J by 2 bases, with 11 bases between the two germline ends. Germline loops: CDR1 SGHVS, CDR2 FNYEAQ. The CDR3 region is CASSLAMTAPYEQYF. The CDR3 DNA sequence: TGTGCCAGCAGCTTAGCGATGACTGCTCCCTACGAGCAGTACTTC.

The chain links TRBV6-1 to TRBJ2-5, with 8 bases identical to TRBD1. V dropped 4 bases and J dropped 5; count of bases not matched to a gene: 9. Germline loops: CDR1 MNHNS, CDR2 SASEGT. The CDR3 length is 15 residues. Written as DNA, the CDR3 is TGTGCCAGCAGTGGTCGGGACAGGATTAGGGAGACCCAGTACTTC. Encoded protein: CASSGRDRIRETQYF.

This clonotype was observed a few times. J is TRBJ1-1 and V is TRBV7-9; TRBD1 aligns across 9 bases. In germline, CDR1 is SEHNR, CDR2 FQNEAQ (reference sequence). CDR3 length equals 13 residues. The J segment lost 12 bases and the V segment lost 5 bases, leaving 10 bases of the junction unmatched. The CDR3 spells CASSPRDRVNTFF. The CDR3 bases are TGTGCCAGCAGCCCCCGGGACAGGGTTAACACTTTCTTT.

The table lists this clonotype with many counts. J is TRBJ2-3 and V is TRBV7-8; tentative D call: TRBD1 (5 bases). CDR3 size: 12 residues. CDR1 and CDR2 (germline): SGHVS, FQNEAQ. V lost 7 bases and J lost 7, with 12 bases in between. In DNA form, the CDR3 reads TGTGCCAGCAAGGGGCTGCTGAATACGCAGTATTTT. It translates to CASKGLLNTQYF.

This rearrangement joins TRBV12-3 or TRBV12-4 to TRBJ2-1; D perhaps matches TRBD2 (6 bases). V lost 8 bases to trimming and J lost 5 bases, with 16 bases between them. CDR3 length: 14 amino acids. CDR3 sequence reads: CASGPPGADNEQFF. The CDR3 region has the DNA TGTGCCAGCGGTCCCCCGGGAGCGGACAATGAGCAGTTCTTC.

The chain uses TRBV11-2 and TRBJ2-1, with D maybe TRBD2 (7 bases). Germline lookup yields CDR1 SGHAT and CDR2 FQNNGV. This CDR3 spans 14 amino acids. V was shortened by 5 bases and J by 6 bases, with 14 bases between the two germline ends. The CDR3 coding sequence is TGTGCCAGCAGCGCGGGGGCGATGGCCAATGAGCAGTTCTTC. Translating it yields CASSAGAMANEQFF.

This clonotype came up many times. V and J are TRBV7-8 and TRBJ2-5; D assignment may be TRBD1 or TRBD2 (5 bases each). V shed 1 base and J shed 7 bases, with 13 bases lying between them. The germline V gene encodes CDR1 SGHVS and CDR2 FQNEAQ. CDR3 size: 14 residues. The CDR3 DNA is TGTGCCAGCAGCTTAGGAGAGGGGTGGGGGACCCAGTACTTC. It specifies CASSLGEGWGTQYF.

The CDR3 sequence: CSAEHRDFSPLHF. CDR3 DNA sequence: TGCAGTGCCGAACACAGGGATTTTTCACCCCTCCACTTT. The chain employs TRBV20-1 and TRBJ1-6; tentatively, D is TRBD1 (6 bases). Germline values: CDR1 DFQATT, CDR2 SNEGSKA (reference sequence). The CDR3 is 13 residues long. With 6 bases removed from V and 9 bases from J, the gap between germline ends came to 15 bases.